This TCR beta chain was recovered during a study of early T cells in non-severe SARS-CoV-2 infection. The V end was cut by 0 bases, the J end by 7 bases, with 14 bases between. CDR3 length equals 15 residues. CDR1 SGHRS and CDR2 YFSETQ come from the germline V gene. TCRdb re-derived calls from the 5' RACE reads in MiXCR, one entry per CDR3 protein. The sample records about 90,000 distinct CDR3 sequences, approximately 15% being singletons. The TCR comes from an adult who was a healthcare worker with PCR-confirmed SARS-CoV-2 infection or an uninfected control (not recorded which). The material sequenced was whole blood. The chain uses TRBV5-1 and TRBJ1-5, with D unclear. The CDR3 nucleotides are TGCGCCAGCAGCTTGGGAGGAGGCCACCAGCAGCCCCAGCATTTT. Residues: CASSLGGGHQQPQHF.